Sequencing of this TCR beta chain was carried out in a study of cytomegalovirus exposure and HLA in healthy donors. V dropped 9 bases and J dropped 2 bases, with 11 bases sitting between them. CDR3 length: 12 amino acids. Germline V gene sequence: CDR1 WNHNN, CDR2 SYGVQD (reference sequence). 60 Vbeta and 13 Jbeta primers were used in PCR. The assay was immunoSEQ multiplex PCR, and TCRdb's table has in-frame clones only and misses some. The listing records about 160,000 clones. The sequencing input was PBMCs. The rearrangement joins TRBV10-1 to TRBJ2-7; D perhaps matches TRBD2 (6 bases). The receptor was derived from a woman between 50 and 59 years old in good health and CMV-seronegative. The CDR3 DNA reads TGCGCCAGGGGGGGTGAAACCTACGAGCAGTACTTC. Amino acid sequence: CARGGETYEQYF.